A selection of T cell receptor beta chains follows, all from one sample in a study of cytomegalovirus exposure and HLA in healthy donors. Repertoires were generated with immunoSEQ multiplex PCR, while TCRdb's copy carries only in-frame clones and drops some. The sample records some 110,000 clones, roughly nine tenths being singletons. The sequenced material came from PBMCs. Receptors originate from a young woman in good health and CMV-seropositive. Each CDR3 is given with its conserved first and last residue. D genes are given only for firm matches. Clone size appears in some rows only: once, few, many, or a class for an expanded clone.

D gene	J gene	V gene	clone size	CDR3 protein	CDR3 DNA
TRBD1	TRBJ1-6	TRBV5-6	few	CASSRDSSPLHF	TGTGCCAGCAGCCGGGACAGTTCACCCCTCCACTTT
-	TRBJ1-1	TRBV4-3	-	CASSQDLAGNTEAFF	TGCGCCAGCAGCCAAGATCTGGCAGGTAACACTGAAGCTTTCTTT
TRBD1	TRBJ1-5	TRBV6-6	-	CASSRTGTRDQPQHF	TGTGCCAGCAGCCGGACAGGGACGCGGGATCAGCCCCAGCATTTT
TRBD1	TRBJ1-1	TRBV29-1	-	CSVETGEDTEAFF	TGCAGCGTTGAGACAGGGGAGGACACTGAAGCTTTCTTT
-	TRBJ2-4	TRBV7-2	-	CASSRVKNIQYF	TGTGCCAGCAGCCGGGTAAAAAACATTCAGTACTTC
-	TRBJ2-6	TRBV6-4	-	CASSPNRDSGANVLTF	TGTGCCAGCAGCCCTAACCGCGACTCTGGGGCCAACGTCCTGACTTTC
TRBD1	TRBJ1-1	TRBV5-4	-	CASSSVFQGAGTEAFF	TGTGCCAGCAGCTCGGTTTTCCAGGGGGCTGGCACTGAAGCTTTCTTT
TRBD1	TRBJ1-2	TRBV4-1	-	CASSPSNTVTGGYGYTF	TGCGCCAGCAGCCCATCTAATACAGTGACAGGGGGCTATGGCTACACCTTC
TRBD1	TRBJ1-2	TRBV7-2	-	CASSFRDRASYGYTF	TGTGCCAGCAGCTTCCGGGACAGGGCCAGTTATGGCTACACCTTC
TRBD1	TRBJ1-2	TRBV5-4	-	CASSLKEEGALSGYTF	TGTGCCAGCAGCTTGAAGGAGGAGGGGGCGCTGAGTGGCTACACCTTC
-	TRBJ2-7	TRBV6-1	-	CASSAYRNPPSYEQYF	TGTGCCAGCAGTGCTTACAGGAATCCTCCCTCCTACGAGCAGTACTTC
TRBD1	TRBJ1-2	TRBV29-1	-	CSVETGGYYGYTF	TGCAGCGTTGAGACAGGGGGCTACTATGGCTACACCTTC
-	TRBJ1-1	TRBV29-1	-	CSVTGPTYTEAFF	TGCAGCGTTACAGGGCCGACTTACACTGAAGCTTTCTTT
-	TRBJ1-2	TRBV2	few	CASSPMGGYTF	TGTGCCAGCAGCCCCATGGGCGGCTACACCTTC
-	TRBJ2-5	TRBV6-1	-	CASSEIGAGWGETQYF	TGTGCCAGCAGTGAGATTGGGGCGGGGTGGGGGGAGACCCAGTACTTC
TRBD1	TRBJ1-1	TRBV5-4	-	CASSRVAGQGDMNTEAFF	TGTGCCAGCAGCCGCGTAGCGGGACAGGGTGACATGAACACTGAAGCTTTCTTT
-	TRBJ2-1	TRBV9	-	CASSVDFPGVGEQFF	TGTGCCAGCAGCGTAGACTTCCCAGGGGTAGGTGAGCAGTTCTTC
-	TRBJ1-1	TRBV7-2	-	CASSLAARATNTEAFF	TGTGCCAGCAGCTTAGCGGCGAGGGCTACGAACACTGAAGCTTTCTTT
-	TRBJ2-5	TRBV28	-	CASSFGQLQETQYF	TGTGCCAGCAGTTTCGGACAGCTCCAAGAGACCCAGTACTTC
-	TRBJ1-6	TRBV28	-	CASSLGRDSPLHF	TGTGCCAGCAGTTTAGGCCGGGATTCACCCCTCCACTTT
TRBD2	TRBJ2-2	TRBV27	-	CASRYSGGDHTGELFF	TGTGCCAGCAGATATAGCGGGGGGGACCACACCGGGGAGCTGTTTTTT
-	TRBJ2-5	TRBV10-3	-	CAIRTAADQETQYF	TGTGCCATCAGAACAGCAGCAGACCAAGAGACCCAGTACTTC
-	TRBJ2-1	TRBV7-8	-	CASILLGRNEQFF	TGTGCCAGCATCCTTCTAGGTAGGAATGAGCAGTTCTTC
TRBD1	TRBJ2-1	TRBV28	medium-sized	CASKWDSDSYNEQFF	TGTGCCAGCAAATGGGACAGCGACTCCTACAATGAGCAGTTCTTC
TRBD1	TRBJ2-1	TRBV5-6	-	CASSLVTGSNEQFF	TGTGCCAGCAGCTTGGTGACAGGGAGCAATGAGCAGTTCTTC
TRBD2	TRBJ2-6	TRBV4-1	-	CASSQDRTSGVLGANVLTF	TGCGCCAGCAGCCAAGATCGGACTAGCGGCGTTCTCGGGGCCAACGTCCTGACTTTC
-	TRBJ1-5	TRBV27	once	CASSLSRGFQPQHF	TGTGCCAGCAGTTTATCGCGGGGTTTTCAGCCCCAGCATTTT
-	TRBJ2-3	TRBV7-9	-	CASSLDRRDTQYF	TGTGCCAGCAGCTTAGACAGGCGAGATACGCAGTATTTT
-	TRBJ2-5	TRBV28	-	CASSPSSRADQYF	TGTGCCAGCAGTCCCAGTTCGAGGGCAGACCAGTACTTC
TRBD1	TRBJ2-3	TRBV4-1	-	CASSLRTGTTDTQYF	TGCGCCAGCAGCCTCCGGACAGGAACCACAGATACGCAGTATTTT
TRBD2	TRBJ2-3	TRBV5-1	-	CASSLAPSGGSGDTQYF	TGCGCCAGCAGCTTGGCGCCTAGCGGGGGGTCAGGAGATACGCAGTATTTT
TRBD2	TRBJ2-1	TRBV10-1	few	CASSESSGGAYEQFF	TGCGCCAGCAGTGAGAGTAGCGGGGGGGCCTATGAGCAGTTCTTC